A single sample gave rise to the 21 T cell receptor beta chains below, sequenced in a study of blood T cell repertoires in COVID-19. Sequencing used immunoSEQ multiplex PCR; TCRdb keeps in-frame clones, though not all of them. The table has 380,000 or so clones, 86% seen once. Sequenced: peripheral blood. The receptors derive from a woman aged 60-75 years with COVID-19, enrolled during active disease.

The V and J genes are TRBV5-6 and TRBJ1-1; possible D gene TRBD1, 5 bases. The CDR3 sequence is 17 residues long. Per the germline V gene, CDR1 is SGHDT and CDR2 is YYEEEE. V was pared by 1 base and J by 0 bases, with 16 bases between. CDR3: CASSLRQGISMNTEAFF. In DNA, the CDR3 is TGTGCCAGCAGCTTGAGGCAGGGAATCAGCATGAACACTGAAGCTTTCTTT.

The J gene is TRBJ2-7, the V gene TRBV7-9; D is perhaps TRBD1 (6 bases). The germline V gene has CDR1 SEHNR and CDR2 FQNEAQ (reference sequence). Between the trimmed V and J ends, which lost 2 bases and 0 bases, there was a span of 8 bases. The CDR3 covers 14 residues. CDR3 coding DNA: TGTGCCAGCAGCTTAACGACAGGCTCCTACGAGCAGTACTTC. It codes for CASSLTTGSYEQYF.

This clone was detected a few times. The V gene is TRBV15, the J gene TRBJ1-5; 7 nucleotides agree with TRBD1. The germline V gene encodes CDR1 LNHNV and CDR2 YYDKDF (reference sequence). The CDR3 totals 13 residues. V was clipped by 3 bases and J by 5 bases; unmatched bases: 1. CDR3 amino acids: CATSSQGDQPQHF. For the CDR3, the DNA is TGTGCCACCAGCAGCCAGGGGGATCAGCCCCAGCATTTT.

This clone was counted at least ten times. The chain uses TRBV5-8 and TRBJ1-1; 9 bases align to TRBD1. This CDR3 comprises 17 residues. After removal of 5 bases from V and 2 bases from J, the junction contained 13 bases not matched to a gene. Per germline, CDR1 SGHTS and CDR2 YDEGEE. The CDR3: CASRNDRGSYLNTEAFF. CDR3 nucleotides: TGTGCCAGCAGGAATGACAGGGGGTCATACCTTAACACTGAAGCTTTCTTT.

The gene calls are TRBV5-8 and TRBJ1-2; 10 bases are a match to TRBD1. The junction had 16 bases not matched to a gene; V was cut back by 9 bases and J by 5 bases. This CDR3 is built from 16 residues. CDR1 SGHTS and CDR2 YDEGEE come from the germline V gene. In nucleotides, the CDR3 is TGTGCCACCTCCCTGGAGGGGACAGGGGAATTATATGGCTACACCTTC. The encoded protein is CATSLEGTGELYGYTF.

This clone came up once. The chain carries TRBV7-2 and TRBJ1-4, with 7 bases lining up with TRBD1. The V segment lost 1 base and the J segment 7 bases; nucleotides outside the gene matches: 15. The V gene's germline CDR1 is SGHTA and CDR2 FQGNSA. The CDR3 has 18 residues. This chain's CDR3 is CASSLDIGLRGGREKLFF. The DNA for the CDR3 is TGTGCCAGCAGCTTAGATATAGGGCTGAGAGGGGGCCGTGAAAAACTGTTTTTT.

This chain uses TRBV27 with TRBJ1-3; possibly TRBD1 for D (6 bases). The V and J ends lost 3 bases and 7 bases respectively, with 13 bases between them. Per the germline V gene, CDR1 is MNHEY and CDR2 is SMNVEV (reference sequence). The CDR3 length is 14 residues. The CDR3 nucleotides read TGTGCCAGCAGTTTGAGGGGGGGAAGTAACACCATATATTTT. Translating it yields CASSLRGGSNTIYF.

The V and J genes are TRBV25-1 and TRBJ2-5; possibly TRBD2 for D (6 bases). Germline V gene data show CDR1 as MGHDK and CDR2 as SYGVNS. Trimming left V 4 bases short and J 7 bases short, with 19 bases between. The length of the CDR3 is 15 residues. The CDR3, as DNA: TGTGCCAGCAGTGGGATGGATGTAGGGCGGGGGACCCAGTACTTC. This sequence encodes CASSGMDVGRGTQYF.

This sequence joins TRBV12-3 or TRBV12-4 and TRBJ2-7; D perhaps matches TRBD1 (6 bases). V dropped 6 bases and J dropped 6 bases, with 12 bases sitting between them. The CDR3 has 12 residues. The CDR3 DNA reads TGTGCCAGCAGCCCCCAGGGGATCGAGCAGTACTTC. Translating it yields CASSPQGIEQYF.

The chain links TRBV5-1 to TRBJ2-7, with D uncertain. V was clipped by 4 bases and J by 2 bases, with 13 bases between them. The germline V gene has CDR1 SGHRS and CDR2 YFSETQ. The CDR3 has 14 amino acids. CDR3 sequence reads: CASSPLQPTYEQYF. CDR3 DNA sequence: TGCGCCAGCAGCCCGTTACAGCCGACCTACGAGCAGTACTTC.

The table lists this clone with a few counts. This chain connects TRBV14 to TRBJ1-2; 9 bases are shared with TRBD1. J lost 4 bases, V lost 1 base, and 25 bases had no gene match. The CDR3 totals 22 residues. The germline gives CDR1 SGHDN, CDR2 FVKESK. This CDR3 reads CASSQGGLPGRLPRDRAYGYTF. The CDR3 DNA sequence: TGTGCCAGCAGCCAAGGAGGACTCCCTGGAAGACTACCCCGGGACAGGGCCTATGGCTACACCTTC.

CDR3 region: CASSQSQGAGEKLFF. The CDR3 nucleotides are TGCGCCAGCAGCCAATCACAGGGGGCAGGTGAAAAACTGTTTTTT. V is TRBV4-1 and J is TRBJ1-4; 9 nucleotides line up with TRBD1. J was trimmed by 7 bases and V by 2 bases; bases with no gene match: 5. This CDR3 is built from 15 residues. Germline loops: CDR1 MGHRA, CDR2 YSYEKL.

The count of this clone is one. The V call is TRBV11-1, the J call TRBJ1-2; no definite D call. The V end lost 5 bases, the J end lost 0 bases, and 7 bases lay between the germline ends. This CDR3 has 13 amino acids. Germline V gene data show CDR1 as SGHAT and CDR2 as FQDESV (reference sequence). CDR3 loop: CASSKTANYGYTF. The CDR3 region has the DNA TGTGCCAGCAGCAAAACAGCTAACTATGGCTACACCTTC.

This rearrangement joins TRBV2 to TRBJ1-6; D is unresolved. This CDR3 contains 14 residues. Trimming pared 4 bases from V and 9 bases from J, leaving 13 bases between. Germline CDR1 reads SNHLY; CDR2 reads FYNNEI. CDR3 in DNA: TGTGCCAGCAGTGTAGATAATCGAGCTTCACCCCTCCACTTT. Protein product: CASSVDNRASPLHF.

CDR3 sequence reads: CARTGGSYGYTF. CDR3 DNA: TGTGCCAGGACAGGGGGTTCATATGGCTACACCTTC. This chain links TRBV27 with TRBJ1-2, with TRBD1 matching over 9 bases. The CDR3 runs to 12 residues. Germline loops: CDR1 MNHEY, CDR2 SMNVEV (reference sequence). Germline trimming cut 9 bases from V and 5 bases from J; bases unmatched to any gene: 4.

The gene calls are TRBV27 and TRBJ1-1; TRBD1 agrees at 10 bases. The ends lost 5 bases at V and 7 bases at J; junction bases unmatched: 7. The CDR3 consists of 14 residues. Germline CDR1 is MNHEY and CDR2 is SMNVEV (reference sequence). The CDR3 protein is CASSKAWTGGEAFF. DNA of the CDR3: TGTGCCAGCAGTAAAGCGTGGACAGGGGGTGAAGCTTTCTTT.

Only a few counts were recorded for this clone. The chain combines TRBV14 with TRBJ1-2; D gene uncertain. This CDR3 has 15 amino acids. Germline V CDR1 and CDR2: SGHDN, FVKESK. The V gene lost 0 bases and the J gene lost 5 bases, with 13 bases spanning the gap. CDR3 protein: CASSQDARGRYGYTF. The CDR3 region has the DNA TGTGCCAGCAGCCAAGATGCCCGGGGAAGATATGGCTACACCTTC.

The chain uses TRBV4-1 and TRBJ2-3; D not certain. Germline CDR1 MGHRA, CDR2 YSYEKL. The CDR3 contains 12 residues. The V end lost 5 bases, the J end lost 2 bases, and 5 bases lay between the germline ends. The CDR3 region has the DNA TGCGCCAGCAGCAAGCCCACAGATACGCAGTATTTT. Protein: CASSKPTDTQYF.

The chain links TRBV19 to TRBJ1-2, with unresolved D. The V gene lost 6 bases and the J gene lost 4 bases, with 21 bases spanning the gap. Germline loops: CDR1 LNHDA, CDR2 SQIVND (reference sequence). This CDR3 contains 16 residues. DNA of the CDR3: TGTGCCAGTAGCCCCTCACAGACCACCCCAATCTATGGCTACACCTTC. Protein product: CASSPSQTTPIYGYTF.

The J gene is TRBJ2-7, the V gene TRBV6-2 or TRBV6-3; TRBD1 matches at 10 bases. CDR3 length equals 15 residues. Germline loops: CDR1 MNHEY, CDR2 SVGEGT. With V trimmed by 4 bases and J by 5 bases, 8 bases remained unmatched. This CDR3 is CASSSRDRGVHEQYF. CDR3 nucleotide sequence: TGTGCCAGCAGTTCTCGGGACAGGGGAGTCCACGAGCAGTACTTC.

This CDR3 reads CASSEAGGMETQYF. Here the CDR3 DNA reads TGTGCCAGCAGTGAAGCAGGGGGTATGGAGACCCAGTACTTC. This chain uses TRBV6-1 with TRBJ2-5; a weak D match, TRBD1 (6 bases). The V end was cut by 0 bases, the J end by 5 bases, with 10 bases between. Germline loops: CDR1 MNHNS, CDR2 SASEGT. The CDR3 consists of 14 residues.